This T cell receptor (beta chain) was sequenced during a study of blood T cell repertoires in COVID-19. Study context: Sites in the United States, Italy and Spain provided acute and convalescent COVID-19 samples. PBMCs, B-cell-depleted T cells, or T cells provided the cDNA or gDNA that made up the material.

This CDR3 comprises 14 residues. The junction had 1 base not matched to a gene; V was cut back by 3 bases and J by 1 base. Germline V gives CDR1 SGHKS, CDR2 YYEKEE (reference sequence). This clone was seen a single time. Source study methods: By means of reference gene primer amplification, nucleated cell counts were estimated. Here immunoSEQ multiplex PCR was the method, and the copy in TCRdb shows in-frame clones only, minus some. D and trimming come from the DNA, and the V and J calls and clone size come from that table. Of roughly 270,000 clones in the sample, 88% were seen once. The sequence came from a man between 18 and 29 years old with active or convalescent COVID-19. The chain couples TRBV5-5 to TRBJ2-7; 10 nucleotides align to TRBD1. Sequenced input: peripheral blood. The chain's CDR3 is CASSSGQGSYEQYF. In nucleotides, the CDR3 is TGTGCCAGCAGCTCGGGACAGGGGTCCTACGAGCAGTACTTC.